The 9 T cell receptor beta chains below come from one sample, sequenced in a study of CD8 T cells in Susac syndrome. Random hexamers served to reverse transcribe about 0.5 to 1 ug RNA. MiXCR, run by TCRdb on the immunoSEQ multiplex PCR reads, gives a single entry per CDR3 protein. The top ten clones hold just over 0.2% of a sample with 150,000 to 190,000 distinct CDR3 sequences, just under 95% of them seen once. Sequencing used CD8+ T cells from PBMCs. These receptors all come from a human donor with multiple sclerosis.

The chain's CDR3 is CASSIPRQGRDTEAFF. As DNA, the CDR3 is TGTGCCAGTAGTATACCCCGACAGGGGAGGGACACTGAAGCTTTCTTT. The V gene is TRBV19, the J gene TRBJ1-1; 8 positions agree with TRBD1. The CDR3 has 16 amino acids. The germline V gene encodes CDR1 LNHDA and CDR2 SQIVND (reference sequence). Trimming at V came to 2 bases and at J to 3 bases, leaving 8 bases not matched to a gene.

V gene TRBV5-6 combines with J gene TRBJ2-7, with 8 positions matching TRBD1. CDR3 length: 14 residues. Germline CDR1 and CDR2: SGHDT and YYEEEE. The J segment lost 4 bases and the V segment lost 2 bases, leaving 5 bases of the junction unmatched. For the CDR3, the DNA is TGTGCCAGCAGCTTCGGGACAGGTAGATACGAGCAGTACTTC. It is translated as CASSFGTGRYEQYF.

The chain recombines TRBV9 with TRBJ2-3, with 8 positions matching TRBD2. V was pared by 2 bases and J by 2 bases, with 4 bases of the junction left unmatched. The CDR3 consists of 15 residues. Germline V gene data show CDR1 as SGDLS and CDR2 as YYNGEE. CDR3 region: CASSVGLAVTDTQYF. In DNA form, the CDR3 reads TGTGCCAGCAGCGTCGGACTAGCAGTCACAGATACGCAGTATTTT.

In DNA form, the CDR3 reads TGTGCCAGCAGTTACCCATACCCGAACAGGTCGTACGAGCAGTACTTC. Its translation is CASSYPYPNRSYEQYF. This rearrangement joins TRBV6-2 or TRBV6-3 to TRBJ2-7, with D possibly matching TRBD1 (5 bases). This CDR3 has 16 residues. Germline loops: CDR1 MNHEY, CDR2 SVGEGT. V shed 2 bases and J shed 4 bases, with 18 bases lying between them.

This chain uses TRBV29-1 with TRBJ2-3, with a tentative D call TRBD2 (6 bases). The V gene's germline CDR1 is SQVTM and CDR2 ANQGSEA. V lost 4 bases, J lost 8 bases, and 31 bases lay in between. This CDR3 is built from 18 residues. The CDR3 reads CSVGPAGSMAGTLLTQYF. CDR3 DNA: TGCAGCGTTGGCCCCGCCGGGAGTATGGCAGGAACCCTCCTTACGCAGTATTTT.

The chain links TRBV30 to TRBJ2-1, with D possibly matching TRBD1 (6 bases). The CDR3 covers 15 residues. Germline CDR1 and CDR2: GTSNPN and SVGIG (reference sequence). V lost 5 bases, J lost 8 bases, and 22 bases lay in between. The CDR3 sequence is CAWVRTGYYGYEQFF. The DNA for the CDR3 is TGTGCCTGGGTTCGCACAGGGTACTATGGCTATGAGCAGTTCTTC.

As DNA, the CDR3 is TGTGCCAGCAGCTTCGGGAGGCAGGGAGTAGAGCAGTACTTC. As protein: CASSFGRQGVEQYF. J is TRBJ2-7 and V is TRBV5-6, with TRBD2 matching 7 bases. Trimming at V came to 2 bases and at J to 7 bases, leaving 9 bases not matched to a gene. The CDR3 sequence is 14 residues long. CDR1 is SGHDT, CDR2 YYEEEE, per germline.

The CDR3 region has the DNA TGTGCCAGCAGCCAAACCGGGACAGGGAAACATGATGAGCAGTTCTTC. Translating it yields CASSQTGTGKHDEQFF. The chain recombines TRBV3-1 with TRBJ2-1; 9 bases map to TRBD1. CDR3 length: 16 residues. CDR1 is LGHDT, CDR2 YNNKEL, per germline (reference sequence). V lost 2 bases, J lost 8 bases, and 10 bases stayed unmatched.

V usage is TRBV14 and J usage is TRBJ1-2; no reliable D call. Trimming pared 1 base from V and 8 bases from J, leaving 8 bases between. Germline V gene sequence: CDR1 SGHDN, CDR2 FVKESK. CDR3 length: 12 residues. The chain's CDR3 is CASSQGRSGYTF. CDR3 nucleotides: TGTGCCAGCAGCCAAGGCCGCTCGGGCTACACCTTC.